The entry below gives a single TCR beta chain sequence along with its context. The data derive from a study of shared clonotypes between healthy human individuals. Sequencing was performed with immunoSEQ multiplex PCR; in TCRdb, only in-frame clones are kept and a portion is missing. The profile shows about 490,000 clones, over 65% of them singletons. Germline V CDR1 and CDR2: SGHRS, YFSETQ. The CDR3 loop spans 15 amino acids. Trimming removed 6 bases at V and 1 base at J, with 13 bases between. Material: PBMCs. The source of this sequence is a middle-aged woman in good health. Some clones in this sample may be carry-over from other donors' samples. This chain connects TRBV5-1 to TRBJ2-2; the D gene is possibly TRBD1 (5 bases). The CDR3 sequence is CASTLGVVNTGELFF. DNA of the CDR3: TGCGCCAGCACATTAGGGGTAGTGAACACCGGGGAGCTGTTTTTT.